One sample yielded the 17 T cell receptor beta chains listed below, sequenced in a study of blood T cell repertoires in COVID-19. Using immunoSEQ multiplex PCR, the repertoire was profiled, and TCRdb retains in-frame clones only, with some absent. The sample has 120,000 or so clones; around nine tenths are singletons. Specimen: peripheral blood. The source is a man aged 45-65 years with acute or convalescent COVID-19.

V and J are TRBV19 and TRBJ1-4; D is unclear. The CDR3 extends over 13 amino acids. The ends were cut back, 4 bases at V and 5 bases at J, with 8 bases in the middle. Germline V gene data show CDR1 as LNHDA and CDR2 as SQIVND (reference sequence). In nucleotides, the CDR3 is TGTGCCAGTAGTACAGGAACCAATGAAAAACTGTTTTTT. This gives the protein CASSTGTNEKLFF.

This chain links TRBV4-3 with TRBJ2-1; the match to TRBD1 covers 11 bases. Germline V gives CDR1 LGHNA, CDR2 YSLEER. The CDR3 has 15 amino acids. With V trimmed by 4 bases and J by 8 bases, 7 bases remained unmatched. CDR3 region: CASSLDRGQGDEQFF. The CDR3 nucleotides are TGCGCCAGCAGCCTGGACAGGGGGCAGGGGGATGAGCAGTTCTTC.

The V and J genes are TRBV21-1 and TRBJ2-2; TRBD2, the D gene given by the table, was not confirmed from the DNA. TRBV21-1 is noted as a pseudogene. The CDR3 spans 14 residues. The CDR3: CASSPTPSAGELFF. The DNA for the CDR3 is TGTGCCAGCAGCCCGACTCCATCGGCGGGGGAGCTGTTTTTT.

J is TRBJ2-3 and V is TRBV5-1; 9 nucleotides align to TRBD1. J gave up 3 bases and V 6 bases, and 5 bases lay outside the gene matches. This CDR3 has 14 residues. Germline V lookup: CDR1 SGHRS, CDR2 YFSETQ. This CDR3 reads CASTRDRETDTQYF. The CDR3 nucleotides read TGCGCCAGCACCCGGGACAGGGAAACAGATACGCAGTATTTT.

This clone was seen only a few times. The chain combines TRBV19 with TRBJ1-5; 7 positions match TRBD1. Germline V gives CDR1 LNHDA, CDR2 SQIVND (reference sequence). J was trimmed by 0 bases and V by 8 bases; bases with no gene match: 10. The CDR3 has 16 amino acids. The CDR3 region has the DNA TGTGCCAGTGGACCCGGGACAGAACATAGCAATCAGCCCCAGCATTTT. As protein: CASGPGTEHSNQPQHF.

V is TRBV11-2 and J is TRBJ1-4; tentative D call: TRBD1 (5 bases). Germline CDR1 reads SGHAT; CDR2 reads FQNNGV. The CDR3 has 14 amino acids. V was pared by 6 bases and J by 1 base, with 9 bases between. The CDR3 coding sequence is TGTGCCAGCAGTAACAGGTTAACTAATGAAAAACTGTTTTTT. Protein: CASSNRLTNEKLFF.

This clone was recorded only once. V gene TRBV7-8 combines with J gene TRBJ1-6, with a possible D match to TRBD1 (6 bases). Trimming removed 3 bases from V and 12 bases from J, with 33 bases in between. Germline loops: CDR1 SGHVS, CDR2 FQNEAQ. The CDR3 contains 20 residues. This CDR3 is CASSFKPGHQSVLNLEPLHF. CDR3 DNA: TGTGCCAGCAGCTTCAAACCGGGACACCAGTCCGTCCTCAATTTAGAACCCCTCCACTTT.

The chain carries TRBV6-5 and TRBJ1-5; 8 bases align to TRBD1. The germline CDR1 and CDR2 sequences are MNHEY and SVGAGI. The V segment lost 9 bases and the J segment 5 bases; nucleotides outside the gene matches: 6. This CDR3 is built from 13 residues. The CDR3 here is CASDRGNDQPQHF. The CDR3 nucleotides read TGTGCCAGTGACAGGGGTAACGATCAGCCCCAGCATTTT.

The V gene is TRBV27, the J gene TRBJ1-5, with TRBD1 identical over 10 bases. Germline trimming cut 5 bases from V and 5 bases from J; bases unmatched to any gene: 3. CDR1 and CDR2 from the germline V gene are MNHEY and SMNVEV (reference sequence). This CDR3 contains 14 residues. The CDR3 sequence: CASSRQGAYQPQHF. CDR3 bases: TGTGCCAGCAGTAGACAGGGGGCTTATCAGCCCCAGCATTTT.

V and J are TRBV6-5 and TRBJ1-4, with unresolved D. The CDR3 covers 12 residues. The germline V and J ends were trimmed by 5 bases and 13 bases, with 14 bases remaining between them. Germline-derived CDR1 and CDR2 are MNHEY and SVGAGI. The CDR3 DNA follows: TGTGCCAGCAGTAACTATCAAGGAGGACTGTTTTTT. Residues: CASSNYQGGLFF.

This clone was picked up one time. This chain links TRBV9 with TRBJ2-1; D gene ambiguous. With 3 bases removed from V and 0 bases from J, the gap between germline ends came to 10 bases. The CDR3 consists of 15 residues. CDR1 SGDLS and CDR2 YYNGEE come from the germline V gene. The chain's CDR3 is CASSAQANSYNEQFF. CDR3 bases: TGTGCCAGCAGCGCCCAGGCGAACTCCTACAATGAGCAGTTCTTC.

V and J are TRBV15 and TRBJ2-1; TRBD2 matches at 8 bases. CDR1 is LNHNV, CDR2 YYDKDF, per germline (reference sequence). V was pared by 0 bases and J by 4 bases, with 5 bases of the junction left unmatched. This CDR3 is built from 16 residues. The CDR3 DNA follows: TGTGCCACCAGCAGAGATCGAGCGGGGGCTTACAATGAGCAGTTCTTC. Encoded protein: CATSRDRAGAYNEQFF. Together with reference TRBV15 and TRBJ2-1, the CDR3 gives the full variable domain: DAMVIQNPRYQVTQFGKPVTLSCSQTLNHNVMYWYQQKSSQAPKLLFHYYDKDFNNEADTPDNFQSRRPNTSFCFLDIRSPGLGDTAMYLCATSRDRAGAYNEQFFGPGTRLTVL.

The V call is TRBV2, the J call TRBJ1-1, with 7 nucleotides matching TRBD1. The CDR3 length is 13 residues. Trimming cost V 8 bases and J 1 base; bases outside gene matches: 4. Germline values: CDR1 SNHLY, CDR2 FYNNEI. The DNA for the CDR3 is TGTGCCAGCGCCCGGACAGGGAACACTGAAGCTTTCTTT. The encoded protein is CASARTGNTEAFF. The whole variable domain, filled in from reference TRBV2 and TRBJ1-1, reads EPEVTQTPSHQVTQMGQEVILRCVPISNHLYFYWYRQILGQKVEFLVSFYNNEISEKSEIFDDQFSVERPDGSNFTLKIRSTKLEDSAMYFCASARTGNTEAFFGQGTRLTVV.

The J gene is TRBJ1-4, the V gene TRBV27; TRBD1 agrees at 7 bases. Germline assignment: CDR1 MNHEY and CDR2 SMNVEV (reference sequence). This CDR3 spans 14 amino acids. J lost 11 bases, V lost 4 bases, and 10 bases had no gene match. CDR3 region: CASSSRQGNAKLFF. As DNA, the CDR3 is TGTGCCAGCAGTTCCCGACAGGGTAATGCGAAACTGTTTTTT. Variable domain in full (rest from reference TRBV27 and TRBJ1-4): EAQVTQNPRYLITVTGKKLTVTCSQNMNHEYMSWYRQDPGLGLRQIYYSMNVEVTDKGDVPEGYKVSRKEKRNFPLILESPSPNQTSLYFCASSSRQGNAKLFFGSGTQLSVL.

The gene calls are TRBV10-3 and TRBJ1-6; D might be TRBD1 (6 bases). CDR1 and CDR2 from the germline V gene are ENHRY and SYGVKD. Trimming pared 6 bases from V and 5 bases from J, leaving 11 bases between. The CDR3 sequence is 14 residues long. The chain's CDR3 is CAIRQGSDNSPLHF. The CDR3 DNA follows: TGTGCCATCAGGCAGGGGAGCGATAATTCACCCCTCCACTTT.

Only one count was recorded for this clone. V gene TRBV10-2 combines with J gene TRBJ2-1, with TRBD2 identical over 8 bases. There are 13 residues in the CDR3. The germline CDR1 and CDR2 sequences are WSHSY and SAAADI. V dropped 8 bases and J dropped 4; count of bases not matched to a gene: 4. CDR3 DNA sequence: TGCGCCAGCGGGACTAGGGGTTACAATGAGCAGTTCTTC. Its translation: CASGTRGYNEQFF.

The chain employs TRBV19 and TRBJ2-1; the match to TRBD2 covers 15 bases. The CDR3 extends over 17 amino acids. J lost 7 bases, V lost 4 bases, and 8 bases had no gene match. CDR1 and CDR2 from the germline V gene are LNHDA and SQIVND (reference sequence). CDR3 sequence (DNA): TGTGCCAGTAGTAGGTCGGGACTAGCGGGGGGTGTGAATGAGCAGTTCTTC. Amino acid sequence: CASSRSGLAGGVNEQFF.